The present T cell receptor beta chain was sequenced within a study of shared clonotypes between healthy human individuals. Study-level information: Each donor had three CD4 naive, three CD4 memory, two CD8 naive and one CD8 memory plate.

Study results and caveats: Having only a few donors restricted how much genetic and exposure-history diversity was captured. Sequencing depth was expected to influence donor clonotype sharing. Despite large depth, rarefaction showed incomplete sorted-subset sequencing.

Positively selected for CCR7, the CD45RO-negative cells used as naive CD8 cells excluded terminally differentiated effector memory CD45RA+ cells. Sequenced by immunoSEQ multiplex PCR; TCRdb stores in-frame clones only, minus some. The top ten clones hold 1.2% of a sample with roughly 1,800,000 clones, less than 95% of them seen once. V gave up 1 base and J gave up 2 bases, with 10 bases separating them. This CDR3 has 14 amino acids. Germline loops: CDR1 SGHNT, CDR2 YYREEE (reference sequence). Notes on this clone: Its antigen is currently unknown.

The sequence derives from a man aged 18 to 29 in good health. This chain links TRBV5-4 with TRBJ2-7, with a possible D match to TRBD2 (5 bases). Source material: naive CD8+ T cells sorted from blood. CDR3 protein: CASSLFSGTYEQYF. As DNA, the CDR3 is TGTGCCAGCAGCTTGTTCTCGGGAACCTACGAGCAGTACTTC.